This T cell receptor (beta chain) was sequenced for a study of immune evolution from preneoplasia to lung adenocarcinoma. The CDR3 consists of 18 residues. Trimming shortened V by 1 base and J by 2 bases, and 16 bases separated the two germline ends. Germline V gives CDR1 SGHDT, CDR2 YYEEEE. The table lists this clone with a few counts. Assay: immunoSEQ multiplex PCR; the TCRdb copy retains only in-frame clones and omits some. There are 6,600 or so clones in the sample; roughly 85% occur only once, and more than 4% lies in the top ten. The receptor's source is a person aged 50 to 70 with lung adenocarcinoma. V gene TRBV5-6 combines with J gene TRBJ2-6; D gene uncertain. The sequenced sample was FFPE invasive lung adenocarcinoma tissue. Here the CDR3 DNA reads TGTGCCAGCAGCTTGTCCCTAAAAAGGAGTGCTGGGGCCAACGTCCTGACTTTC. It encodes CASSLSLKRSAGANVLTF.